The table lists the clone carrying this TCR beta chain with many counts. This sample is part of a study of T cells in Graves' hyperthyroidism and ophthalmopathy. In the study overall: Peripheral blood specimens were obtained at initial diagnosis, prior to any treatment.

PBMCs stemmed from under 11 ml fresh peripheral blood. Trimming took off 3 bases at V and 4 bases at J, with 12 bases between the two ends. From germline, CDR1 is DFQATT and CDR2 SNEGSKA (reference sequence). The CDR3 has 13 residues. Researchers took RNA transcripts and amplified the TCR beta CDR3 regions from them. HTBI primers drove first-round RT-PCR of the TCR CDR3. MiXCR, run by TCRdb on the multiplex PCR reads, gives a single entry per CDR3 protein. The sample holds roughly 300,000 distinct CDR3 sequences, about 21% seen once. The TCR comes from a woman in her fifties or sixties with Graves' hyperthyroidism. The chain combines TRBV20-1 with TRBJ1-2; weak D call: TRBD1 (5 bases). Source material: blood. The CDR3 loop is CSASPRDSYGYTF. In DNA, the CDR3 is TGCAGTGCTAGCCCCAGGGATTCCTATGGCTACACCTTC.